This T cell receptor beta chain was profiled in a study of CD8+ T cells in alopecia areata (dated 2018 in TCRdb). Background on the whole study: Treated patients were enrolled in an open-label pilot trial of oral tofacitinib, 5 to 10 mg twice daily, for moderate-to-severe alopecia areata. Clonality in the scalp was compared among normal scalp (n=4), patchy alopecia areata scalp (n=8), and alopecia totalis/universalis scalp (n=8). Biopsies were taken from tofacitinib-treated patients at baseline and at 4 and 24 weeks of treatment, and a later scalp biopsy was taken in several of the tofacitinib-treated patients. RNA was obtained with the PAXgene miRNA kit for fixed scalp, the miRNeasy kit for PBMCs, and the RNeasy kit for mouse skin. TCRbeta CDR3 regions were amplified by immunoSEQ multiplex PCR using 35 Vbeta forward and 13 Jbeta reverse primers. Tofacitinib was administered for 6 to 18 months, and 6 months of follow-up off drug were then conducted to assess delayed response and recurrence. High-throughput TCRbeta sequencing was used to examine T cell clonal expansion in alopecia areata in both the C3H/HeJ mouse model and human patients. Scalp tissue and sorted CD4+ and CD8+ peripheral blood T cells from patchy and totalis/universalis alopecia areata patients and from healthy controls were covered by human TCRbeta sequencing.

The library was made by the immunoSEQ multiplex PCR assay. For TCR sequencing, RNA was extracted from every sample and reverse transcribed into cDNA to serve as template. First-strand cDNA was synthesized with SuperScript III using a 2:1 mix of oligo-dT and random hexamers. Amplification bias was assessed with a synthetic immune receptor repertoire, and residual bias was removed computationally. On the authors' methods: Raw reads were preprocessed for error removal, and CDR3 was defined according to IMGT conventions as running from the conserved cysteine to phenylalanine. To get clonality, Shannon entropy was normalized by log2 of the number of productive unique TCRs and the result was subtracted from 1. Whether each scalp clone was CD4 or CD8 was inferred by checking scalp TCRbeta sequences against the CD4 and CD8 repertoires from sorted blood. The source is immuneACCESS, and TCRdb retained only in-frame sequences with V and J called. Part of the clones is not carried over; for the studies checked, unresolved V genes explain less than half of this, and the remainder is unexplained. The V and J calls and the clone size are those of that table, but D and trimming were determined from the DNA. This sample holds some 56,000 clones; about 96% were observed only once. Together, the top ten hold 20% to 30% of the sample.

The sample's time point label, in plain terms: baseline before oral tofacitinib. Lesional scalp punch biopsies and peripheral blood were obtained from alopecia areata patients. PBMCs were isolated by density centrifugation and stained for CD3, CD4 and CD8, and CD4+ and CD8+ T cells were sorted on a FACSAria. CDR1 SEHNR and CDR2 FQNEAQ were looked up in the germline V gene (reference sequence). Trimming at the junction amounts to 1 base on V and 0 bases on J, and the germline ends lie 9 bases apart. Reading from cysteine to phenylalanine, the CDR3 counts 15 amino acids. Solely the CDR3 DNA is kept, with 45 bases framed from the first base. The full study reports these points: TCR sequences shared between patients were less clear than in mice, possibly partly because of HLA diversity in the patient population. Higher clonality and more expanded CD8+ clones were observed in lesional scalp than in normal scalp, particularly in alopecia totalis/universalis, a finding suggestive of antigenic drive. Unlike mouse skin, where gammadelta T cells dominate, normal human skin contains resident alphabeta T cells that get sequenced too, which complicates analysis of the scalp TCR repertoire.

A remark on this clone: Which antigen it targets is not known. No qualities accompany the bases; no much larger clone lies one base away.

The origin of this receptor is a human donor with alopecia areata. The sequenced sample was CD8+ T cells sorted from blood, obtained at week 0. The chain is assembled from TRBV7-9 and TRBJ2-5; no D gene call is confident. The DNA is TGTGCCAGCAGCTTAGGGCAGTCCTACCAAGAGACCCAGTACTTC. Translated, it gives CASSLGQSYQETQYF.